This T cell receptor beta chain was captured by sequencing in a study of blood T cell repertoires in COVID-19. There are 16 residues in the CDR3. Germline trimming cut 0 bases from V and 4 bases from J; bases unmatched to any gene: 6. Germline-derived CDR1 and CDR2 are LNHNV and YYDKDF (reference sequence). Assay used: immunoSEQ multiplex PCR; TCRdb lists only in-frame clones, some missing. This sample has approximately 100,000 clones; roughly 76% occur once, and the top ten carry roughly 10%. This sequence was found in a human donor in a cohort sampled during active COVID-19. Sequenced material: peripheral blood. The rearrangement links TRBV15 to TRBJ2-7, with 10 bases lining up with TRBD2. CDR3 nucleotide sequence: TGTGCCACCAGCAGAGATGGGGTAGCGGGAGGTTACGAGCAGTACTTC. This codes for CATSRDGVAGGYEQYF.